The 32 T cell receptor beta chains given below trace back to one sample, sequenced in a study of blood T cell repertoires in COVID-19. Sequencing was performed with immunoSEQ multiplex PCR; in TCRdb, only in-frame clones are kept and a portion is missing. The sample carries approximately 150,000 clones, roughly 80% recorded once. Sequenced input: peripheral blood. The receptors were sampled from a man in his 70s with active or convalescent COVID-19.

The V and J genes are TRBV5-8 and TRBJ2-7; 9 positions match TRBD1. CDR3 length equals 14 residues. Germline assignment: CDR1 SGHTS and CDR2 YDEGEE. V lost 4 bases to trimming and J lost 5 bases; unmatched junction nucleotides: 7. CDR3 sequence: CASSGWDRVHEQYF. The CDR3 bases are TGTGCCAGCAGCGGATGGGACAGGGTCCACGAGCAGTACTTC.

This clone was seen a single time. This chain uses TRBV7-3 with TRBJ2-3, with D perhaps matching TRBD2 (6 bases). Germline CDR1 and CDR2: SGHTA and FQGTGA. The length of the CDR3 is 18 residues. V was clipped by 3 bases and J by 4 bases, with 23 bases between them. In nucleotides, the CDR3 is TGTGCCAGCAGCTTGGGGATAGGGGAGACGGAGGGTGCAGATACGCAGTATTTT. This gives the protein CASSLGIGETEGADTQYF. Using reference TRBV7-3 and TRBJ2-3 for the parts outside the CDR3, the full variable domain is GAGVSQTPSNKVTEKGKYVELRCDPISGHTALYWYRQSLGQGPEFLIYFQGTGAADDSGLPNDRFFAVRPEGSVSTLKIQRTERGDSAVYLCASSLGIGETEGADTQYFGPGTRLTVL.

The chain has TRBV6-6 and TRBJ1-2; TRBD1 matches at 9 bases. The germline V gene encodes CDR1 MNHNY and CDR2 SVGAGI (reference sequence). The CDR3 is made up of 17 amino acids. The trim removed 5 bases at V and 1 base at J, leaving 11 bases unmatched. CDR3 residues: CASSPTGTGHLNYGYTF. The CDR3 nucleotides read TGTGCCAGCAGTCCTACCGGGACAGGGCATCTTAACTATGGCTACACCTTC.

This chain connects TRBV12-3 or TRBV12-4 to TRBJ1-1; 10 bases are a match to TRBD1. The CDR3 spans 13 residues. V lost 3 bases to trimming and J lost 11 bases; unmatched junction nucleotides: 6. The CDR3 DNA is TGTGCCAGCAGTTTTAAGGACAGGGGGACGGCTTTCTTT. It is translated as CASSFKDRGTAFF.

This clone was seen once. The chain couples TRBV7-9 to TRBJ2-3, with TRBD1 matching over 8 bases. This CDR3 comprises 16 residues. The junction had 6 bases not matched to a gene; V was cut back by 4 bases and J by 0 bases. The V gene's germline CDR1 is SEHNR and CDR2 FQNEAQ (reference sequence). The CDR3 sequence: CASSSWTGFSTDTQYF. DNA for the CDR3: TGTGCCAGCAGCTCCTGGACAGGGTTTAGCACAGATACGCAGTATTTT. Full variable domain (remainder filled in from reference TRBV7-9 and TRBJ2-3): DTGVSQNPRHKITKRGQNVTFRCDPISEHNRLYWYRQTLGQGPEFLTYFQNEAQLEKSRLLSDRFSAERPKGSFSTLEIQRTEQGDSAMYLCASSSWTGFSTDTQYFGPGTRLTVL.

CDR3 sequence: CASSSITGDGETQYF. Here the CDR3 DNA reads TGTGCCAGCAGCTCAATAACAGGGGACGGAGAGACCCAGTACTTC. The gene calls are TRBV11-2 and TRBJ2-5; the match to TRBD1 covers 7 bases. V was clipped by 4 bases and J by 4 bases; unmatched bases: 9. Per the germline V gene, CDR1 is SGHAT and CDR2 is FQNNGV. The CDR3 sequence is 15 residues long.

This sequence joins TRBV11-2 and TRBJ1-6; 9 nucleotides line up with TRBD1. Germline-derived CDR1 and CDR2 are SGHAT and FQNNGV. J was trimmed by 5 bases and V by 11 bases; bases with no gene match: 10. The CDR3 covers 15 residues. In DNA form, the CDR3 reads TGTGCCGGGGGGGGACAGGGCTTGAATAATTCACCCCTCCACTTT. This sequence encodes CAGGGQGLNNSPLHF.

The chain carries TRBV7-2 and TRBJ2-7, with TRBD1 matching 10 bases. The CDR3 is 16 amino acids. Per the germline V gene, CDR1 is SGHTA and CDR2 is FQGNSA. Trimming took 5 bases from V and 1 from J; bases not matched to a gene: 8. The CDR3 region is CASSPRTGGISYEQYF. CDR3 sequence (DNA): TGTGCCAGCAGCCCCAGGACAGGGGGTATTTCCTACGAGCAGTACTTC.

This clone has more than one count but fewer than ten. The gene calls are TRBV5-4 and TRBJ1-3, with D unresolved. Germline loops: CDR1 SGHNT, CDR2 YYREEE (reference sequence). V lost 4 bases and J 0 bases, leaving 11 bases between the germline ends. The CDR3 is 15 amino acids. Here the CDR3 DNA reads TGTGCCAGCAGCATAGACGGAGGCTCTGGAAACACCATATATTTT. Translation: CASSIDGGSGNTIYF.

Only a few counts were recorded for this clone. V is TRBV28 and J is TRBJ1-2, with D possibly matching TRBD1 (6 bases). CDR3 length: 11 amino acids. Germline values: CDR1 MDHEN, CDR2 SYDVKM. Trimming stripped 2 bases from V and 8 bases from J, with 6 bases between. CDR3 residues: CASSLGQGYTF. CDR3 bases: TGTGCCAGCAGTTTAGGACAGGGCTACACCTTC.

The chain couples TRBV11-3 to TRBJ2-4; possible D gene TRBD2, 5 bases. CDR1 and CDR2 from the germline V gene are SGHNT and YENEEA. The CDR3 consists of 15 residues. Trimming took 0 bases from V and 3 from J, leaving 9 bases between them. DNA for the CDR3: TGTGCCAGCAGCTTAGATGGGAGAGGCAAAAACATTCAGTACTTC. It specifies CASSLDGRGKNIQYF. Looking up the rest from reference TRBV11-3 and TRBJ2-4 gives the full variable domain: EAGVVQSPRYKIIEKKQPVAFWCNPISGHNTLYWYLQNLGQGPELLIRYENEEAVDDSQLPKDRFSAERLKGVDSTLKIQPAELGDSAVYLCASSLDGRGKNIQYFGAGTRLSVL.

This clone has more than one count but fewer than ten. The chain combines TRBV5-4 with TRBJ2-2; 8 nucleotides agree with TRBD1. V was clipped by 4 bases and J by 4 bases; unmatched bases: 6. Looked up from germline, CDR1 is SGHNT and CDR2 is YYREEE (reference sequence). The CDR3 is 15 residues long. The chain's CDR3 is CASSPPGGITGELFF. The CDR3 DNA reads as TGTGCCAGCAGCCCTCCAGGGGGCATCACCGGGGAGCTGTTTTTT.

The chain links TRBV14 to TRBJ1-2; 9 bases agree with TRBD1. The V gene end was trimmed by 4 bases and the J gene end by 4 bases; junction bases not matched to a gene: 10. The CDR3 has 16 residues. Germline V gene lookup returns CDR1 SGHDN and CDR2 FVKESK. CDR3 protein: CASSRKGQGRSYGYTF. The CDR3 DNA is TGTGCCAGCAGCCGAAAAGGACAGGGGCGTAGCTATGGCTACACCTTC. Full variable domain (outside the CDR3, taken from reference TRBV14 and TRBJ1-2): EAGVTQFPSHSVIEKGQTVTLRCDPISGHDNLYWYRRVMGKEIKFLLHFVKESKQDESGMPNNRFLAERTGGTYSTLKVQPAELEDSGVYFCASSRKGQGRSYGYTFGSGTRLTVV.

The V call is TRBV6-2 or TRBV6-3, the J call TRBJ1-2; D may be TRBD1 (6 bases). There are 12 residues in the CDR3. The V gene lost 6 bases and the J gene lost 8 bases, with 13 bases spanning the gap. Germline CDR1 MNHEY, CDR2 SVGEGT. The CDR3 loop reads CASRPSGEGYTF. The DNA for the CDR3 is TGTGCCAGCAGACCTTCAGGGGAAGGCTACACCTTC.

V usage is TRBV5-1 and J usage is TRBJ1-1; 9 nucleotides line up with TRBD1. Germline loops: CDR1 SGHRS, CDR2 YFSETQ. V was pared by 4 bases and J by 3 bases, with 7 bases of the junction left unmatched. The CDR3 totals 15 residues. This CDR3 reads CASSDGTGLHTEAFF. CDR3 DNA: TGCGCCAGCAGCGACGGGACAGGGCTGCACACTGAAGCTTTCTTT.

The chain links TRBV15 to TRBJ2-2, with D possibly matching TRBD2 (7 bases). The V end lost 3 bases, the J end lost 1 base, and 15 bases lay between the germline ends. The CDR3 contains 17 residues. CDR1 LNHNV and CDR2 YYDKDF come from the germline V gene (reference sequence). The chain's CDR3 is CATSRGGHHENTGELFF. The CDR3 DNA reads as TGTGCCACCAGCAGGGGGGGGCACCACGAGAACACCGGGGAGCTGTTTTTT.

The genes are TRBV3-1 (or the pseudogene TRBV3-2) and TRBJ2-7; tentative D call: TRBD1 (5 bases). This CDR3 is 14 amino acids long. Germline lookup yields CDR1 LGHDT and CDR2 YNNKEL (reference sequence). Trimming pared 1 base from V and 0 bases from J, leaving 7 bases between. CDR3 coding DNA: TGTGCCAGCAGCCAAGGGACACTCTCCTACGAGCAGTACTTC. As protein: CASSQGTLSYEQYF.

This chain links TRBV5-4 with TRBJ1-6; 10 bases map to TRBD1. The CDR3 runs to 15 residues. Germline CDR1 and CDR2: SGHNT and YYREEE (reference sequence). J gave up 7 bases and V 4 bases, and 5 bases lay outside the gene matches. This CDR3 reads CASSRRQGANSPLHF. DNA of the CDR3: TGTGCCAGCAGCCGCCGACAGGGGGCGAATTCACCCCTCCACTTT.

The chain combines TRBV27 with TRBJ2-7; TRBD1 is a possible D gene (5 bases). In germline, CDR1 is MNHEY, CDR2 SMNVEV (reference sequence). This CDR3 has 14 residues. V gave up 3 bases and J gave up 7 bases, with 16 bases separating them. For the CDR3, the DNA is TGTGCCAGCAGTTTTCAGGGCTTGCGTGGGGAGCAGTACTTC. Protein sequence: CASSFQGLRGEQYF.

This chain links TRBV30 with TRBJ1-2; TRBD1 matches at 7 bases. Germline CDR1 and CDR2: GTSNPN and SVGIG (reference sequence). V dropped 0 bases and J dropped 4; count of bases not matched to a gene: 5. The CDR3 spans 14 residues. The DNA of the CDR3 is TGTGCCTGGAGTGTTCGGACAGGCCGCTATGGCTACACCTTC. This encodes CAWSVRTGRYGYTF.

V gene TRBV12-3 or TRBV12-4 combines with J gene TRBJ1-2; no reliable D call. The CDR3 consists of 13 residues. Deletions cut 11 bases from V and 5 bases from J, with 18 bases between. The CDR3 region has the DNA TGTGCCGTCGGAGTCCCATTCTTTTATGGCTACACCTTC. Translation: CAVGVPFFYGYTF.

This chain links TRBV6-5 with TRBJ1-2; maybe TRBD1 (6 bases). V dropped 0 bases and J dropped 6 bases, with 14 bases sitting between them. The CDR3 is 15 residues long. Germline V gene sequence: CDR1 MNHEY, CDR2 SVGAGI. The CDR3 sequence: CASSYSIVSGDGYTF. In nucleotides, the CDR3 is TGTGCCAGCAGTTACTCGATCGTTTCAGGGGATGGCTACACCTTC.

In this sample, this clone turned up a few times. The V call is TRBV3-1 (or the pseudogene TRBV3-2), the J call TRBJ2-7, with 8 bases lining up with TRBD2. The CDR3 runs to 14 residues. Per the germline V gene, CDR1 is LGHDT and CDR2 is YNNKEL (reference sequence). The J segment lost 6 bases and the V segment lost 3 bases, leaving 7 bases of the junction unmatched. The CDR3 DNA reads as TGTGCCAGCAGCCAGGGACTAGTGCTAAGCGAGCAGTACTTC. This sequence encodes CASSQGLVLSEQYF.

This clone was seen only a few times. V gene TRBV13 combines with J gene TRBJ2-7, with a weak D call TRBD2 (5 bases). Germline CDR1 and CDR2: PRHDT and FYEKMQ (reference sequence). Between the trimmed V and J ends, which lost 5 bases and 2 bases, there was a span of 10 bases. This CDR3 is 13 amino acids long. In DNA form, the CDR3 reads TGTGCCAGCAGCAGAGGGAGTACCTACGAGCAGTACTTC. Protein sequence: CASSRGSTYEQYF.

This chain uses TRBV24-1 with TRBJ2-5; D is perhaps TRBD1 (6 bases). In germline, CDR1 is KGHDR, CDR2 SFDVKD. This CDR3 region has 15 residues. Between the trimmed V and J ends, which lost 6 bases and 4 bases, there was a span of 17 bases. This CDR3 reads CATSSAANRAETQYF. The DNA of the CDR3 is TGTGCCACCAGTTCGGCCGCAAACAGGGCAGAGACCCAGTACTTC.

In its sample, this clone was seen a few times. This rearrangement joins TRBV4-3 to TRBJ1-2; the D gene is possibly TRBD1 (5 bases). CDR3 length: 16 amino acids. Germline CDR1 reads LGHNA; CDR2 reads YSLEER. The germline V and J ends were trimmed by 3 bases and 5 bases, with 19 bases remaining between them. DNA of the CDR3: TGCGCCAGCAGCCAGGAACCGCGGGACCGAGGTTATGGCTACACCTTC. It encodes CASSQEPRDRGYGYTF.

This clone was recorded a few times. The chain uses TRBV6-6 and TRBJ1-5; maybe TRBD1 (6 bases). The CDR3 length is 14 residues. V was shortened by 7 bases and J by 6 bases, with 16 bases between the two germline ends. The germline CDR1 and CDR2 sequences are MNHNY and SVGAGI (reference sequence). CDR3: CASTPQGLGQPQHF. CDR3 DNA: TGTGCCAGCACCCCCCAGGGGCTGGGTCAGCCCCAGCATTTT.

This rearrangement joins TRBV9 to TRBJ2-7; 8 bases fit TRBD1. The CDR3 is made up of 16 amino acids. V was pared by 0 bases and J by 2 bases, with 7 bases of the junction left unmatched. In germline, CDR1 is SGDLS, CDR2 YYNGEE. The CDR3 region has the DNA TGTGCCAGCAGCGTAGAACCTTTGGGACAGGCCTACGAGCAGTACTTC. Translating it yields CASSVEPLGQAYEQYF. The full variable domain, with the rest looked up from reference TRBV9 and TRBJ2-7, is DSGVTQTPKHLITATGQRVTLRCSPRSGDLSVYWYQQSLDQGLQFLIQYYNGEERAKGNILERFSAQQFPDLHSELNLSSLELGDSALYFCASSVEPLGQAYEQYFGPGTRLTVT.

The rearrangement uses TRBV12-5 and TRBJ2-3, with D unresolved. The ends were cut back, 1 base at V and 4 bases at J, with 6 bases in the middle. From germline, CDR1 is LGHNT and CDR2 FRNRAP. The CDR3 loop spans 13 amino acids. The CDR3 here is CASGLALPDTQYF. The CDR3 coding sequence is TGTGCTAGTGGTTTGGCCCTACCAGATACGCAGTATTTT.

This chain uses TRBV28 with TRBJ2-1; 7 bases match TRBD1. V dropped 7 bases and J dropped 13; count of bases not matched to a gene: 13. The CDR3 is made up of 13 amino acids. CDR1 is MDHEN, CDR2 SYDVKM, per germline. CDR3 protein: CASTPTGTPRQFF. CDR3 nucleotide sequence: TGTGCCAGCACTCCGACAGGGACCCCTCGCCAGTTCTTC.

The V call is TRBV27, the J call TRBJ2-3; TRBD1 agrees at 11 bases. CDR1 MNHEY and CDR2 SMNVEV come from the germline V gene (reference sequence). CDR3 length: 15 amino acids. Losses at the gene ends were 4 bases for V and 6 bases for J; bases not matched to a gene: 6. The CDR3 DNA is TGTGCCAGCAGTTCACCGGGACAGGGGGAGGATACGCAGTATTTT. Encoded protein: CASSSPGQGEDTQYF.

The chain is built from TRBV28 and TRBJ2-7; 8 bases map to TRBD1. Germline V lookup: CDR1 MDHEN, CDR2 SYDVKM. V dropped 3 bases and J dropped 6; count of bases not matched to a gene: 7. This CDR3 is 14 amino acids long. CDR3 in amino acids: CASSLTGVSAEQYF. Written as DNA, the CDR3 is TGTGCCAGCAGTTTGACAGGGGTAAGTGCCGAGCAGTACTTC.